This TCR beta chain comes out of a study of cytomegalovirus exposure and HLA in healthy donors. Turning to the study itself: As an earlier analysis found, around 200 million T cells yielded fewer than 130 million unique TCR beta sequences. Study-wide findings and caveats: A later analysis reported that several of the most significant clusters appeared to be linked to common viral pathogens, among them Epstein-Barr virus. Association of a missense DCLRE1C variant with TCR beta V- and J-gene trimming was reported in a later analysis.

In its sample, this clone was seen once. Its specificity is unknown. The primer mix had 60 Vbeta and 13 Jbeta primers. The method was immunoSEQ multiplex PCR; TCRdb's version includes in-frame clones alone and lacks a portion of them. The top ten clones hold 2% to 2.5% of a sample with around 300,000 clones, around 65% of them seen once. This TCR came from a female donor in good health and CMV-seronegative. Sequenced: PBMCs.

The CDR3 nucleotides are TGTGCCAGCAGCTTTGGACTAGCGCCCTACAATGAGCAGTTCTTC. Protein sequence: CASSFGLAPYNEQFF. This chain uses TRBV11-3 with TRBJ2-1; TRBD2 agrees at 9 bases. The CDR3 is 15 amino acids. CDR1 and CDR2 (germline): SGHNT, YENEEA. V was pared by 3 bases and J by 2 bases, with 2 bases of the junction left unmatched.